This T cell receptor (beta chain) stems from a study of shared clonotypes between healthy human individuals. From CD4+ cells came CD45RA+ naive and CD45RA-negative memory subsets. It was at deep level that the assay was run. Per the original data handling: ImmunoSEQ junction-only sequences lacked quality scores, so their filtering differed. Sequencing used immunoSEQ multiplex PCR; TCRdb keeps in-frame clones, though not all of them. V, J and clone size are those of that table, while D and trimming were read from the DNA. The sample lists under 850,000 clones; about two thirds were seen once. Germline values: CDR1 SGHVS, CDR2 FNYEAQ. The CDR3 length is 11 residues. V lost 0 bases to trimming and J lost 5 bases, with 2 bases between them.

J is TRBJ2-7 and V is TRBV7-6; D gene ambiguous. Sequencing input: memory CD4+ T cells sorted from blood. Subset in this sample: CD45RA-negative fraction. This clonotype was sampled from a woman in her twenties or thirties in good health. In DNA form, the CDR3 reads TGTGCCAGCAGCTTAGCGGACGAGCAGTACTTC. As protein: CASSLADEQYF.